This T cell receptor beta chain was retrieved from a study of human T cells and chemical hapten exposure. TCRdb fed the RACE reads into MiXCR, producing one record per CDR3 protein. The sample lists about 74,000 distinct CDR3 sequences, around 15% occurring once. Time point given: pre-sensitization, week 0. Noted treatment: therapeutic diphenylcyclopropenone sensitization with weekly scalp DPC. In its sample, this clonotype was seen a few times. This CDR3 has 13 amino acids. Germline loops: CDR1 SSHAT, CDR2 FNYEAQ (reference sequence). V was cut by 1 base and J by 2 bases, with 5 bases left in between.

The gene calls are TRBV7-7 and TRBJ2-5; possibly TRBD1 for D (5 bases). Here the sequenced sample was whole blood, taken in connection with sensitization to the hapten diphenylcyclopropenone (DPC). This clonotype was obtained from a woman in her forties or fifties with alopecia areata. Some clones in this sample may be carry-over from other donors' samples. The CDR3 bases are TGTGCCAGCAGCTTAGGACAGCAAGAGACCCAGTACTTC. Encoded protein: CASSLGQQETQYF.